This T cell receptor (beta chain) is from a study of blood T cell repertoires in COVID-19. Study-wide background: Researchers got acute and convalescent COVID-19 samples from the United States, Italy and Spain. Sample material is recorded as cDNA or gDNA derived from T cells, B-cell-depleted T cells, or PBMCs.

CDR3 length: 16 residues. Germline CDR1 and CDR2: SGHRS and YFSETQ. V shed 0 bases, J shed 11 bases, and the junction held 9 bases outside the gene matches. As handled by the study authors: From reference gene primer amplification, estimates of nucleated cell counts were derived. Profiled with immunoSEQ multiplex PCR; TCRdb holds only in-frame clones, not every one. V and J calls and clone size follow that table, whereas D and trimming were derived from the DNA. The sample records some 95,000 clones, around 93% being singletons. The rearrangement uses TRBV5-1 and TRBJ2-1, with 12 bases identical to TRBD1. Sequencing was carried out using peripheral blood. The receptor's source is a human donor with active COVID-19. The donor label of this sample is uncertain. As DNA, the CDR3 is TGCGCCAGCAGCTTGGAACCCGGGACAGGGGGCGATAAGCAGTTCTTC. Residues: CASSLEPGTGGDKQFF.